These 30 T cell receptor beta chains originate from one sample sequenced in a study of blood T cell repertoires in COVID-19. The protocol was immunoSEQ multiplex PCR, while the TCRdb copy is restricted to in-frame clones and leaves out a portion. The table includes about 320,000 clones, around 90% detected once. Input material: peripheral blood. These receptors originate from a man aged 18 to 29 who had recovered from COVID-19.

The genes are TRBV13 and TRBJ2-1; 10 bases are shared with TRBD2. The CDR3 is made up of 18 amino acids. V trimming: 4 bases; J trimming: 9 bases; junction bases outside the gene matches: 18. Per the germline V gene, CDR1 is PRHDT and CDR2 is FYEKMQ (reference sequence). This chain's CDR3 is CASSSGLSGGSLVGEQFF. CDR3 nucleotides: TGTGCCAGCAGCTCCGGTCTTAGCGGGGGGTCCCTTGTCGGTGAGCAGTTCTTC.

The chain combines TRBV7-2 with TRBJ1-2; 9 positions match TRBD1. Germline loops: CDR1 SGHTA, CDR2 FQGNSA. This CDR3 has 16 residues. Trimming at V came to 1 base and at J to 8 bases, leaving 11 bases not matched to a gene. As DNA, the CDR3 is TGTGCCAGCAGCTTAGGAGGACAGGGGACGGGGAGCGGCTACACCTTC. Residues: CASSLGGQGTGSGYTF.

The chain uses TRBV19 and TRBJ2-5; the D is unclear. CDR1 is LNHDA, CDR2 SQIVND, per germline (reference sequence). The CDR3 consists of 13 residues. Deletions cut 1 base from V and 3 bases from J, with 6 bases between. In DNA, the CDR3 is TGTGCCAGTAGTATAGCACCAGAAGAGACCCAGTACTTC. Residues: CASSIAPEETQYF.

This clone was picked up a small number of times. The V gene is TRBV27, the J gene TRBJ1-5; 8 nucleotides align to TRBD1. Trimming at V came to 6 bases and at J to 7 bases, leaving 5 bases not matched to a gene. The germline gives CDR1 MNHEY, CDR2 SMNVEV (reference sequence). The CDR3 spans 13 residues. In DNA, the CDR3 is TGTGCCAGCAGCCTGACAGGGGTCCAGCCCCAGCATTTT. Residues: CASSLTGVQPQHF.

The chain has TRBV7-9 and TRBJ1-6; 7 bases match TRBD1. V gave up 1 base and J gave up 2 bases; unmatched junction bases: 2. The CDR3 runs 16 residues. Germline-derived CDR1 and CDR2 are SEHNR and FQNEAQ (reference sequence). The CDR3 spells CASSLEDRAYNSPLHF. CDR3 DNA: TGTGCCAGCAGCTTAGAAGACAGGGCCTATAATTCACCCCTCCACTTT.

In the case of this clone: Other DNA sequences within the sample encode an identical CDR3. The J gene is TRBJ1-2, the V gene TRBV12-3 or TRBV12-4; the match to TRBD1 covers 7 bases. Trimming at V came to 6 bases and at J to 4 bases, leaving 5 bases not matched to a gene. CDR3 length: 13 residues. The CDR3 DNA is TGTGCCAGCAGCCTGACAGGGTTCTATGGCTACACCTTC. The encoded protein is CASSLTGFYGYTF.

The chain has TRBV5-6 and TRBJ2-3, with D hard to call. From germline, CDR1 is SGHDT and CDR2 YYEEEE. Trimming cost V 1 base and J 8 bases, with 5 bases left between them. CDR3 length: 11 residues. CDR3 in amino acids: CASSLSGTQYF. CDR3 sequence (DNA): TGTGCCAGCAGCTTGTCGGGTACGCAGTATTTT.

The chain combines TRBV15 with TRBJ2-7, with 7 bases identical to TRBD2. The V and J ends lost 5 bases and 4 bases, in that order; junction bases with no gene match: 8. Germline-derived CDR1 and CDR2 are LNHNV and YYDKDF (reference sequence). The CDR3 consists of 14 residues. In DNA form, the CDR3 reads TGTGCCACCAGCCCGCGGGGACTAAAATACGAGCAGTACTTC. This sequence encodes CATSPRGLKYEQYF. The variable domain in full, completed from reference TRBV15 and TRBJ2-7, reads DAMVIQNPRYQVTQFGKPVTLSCSQTLNHNVMYWYQQKSSQAPKLLFHYYDKDFNNEADTPDNFQSRRPNTSFCFLDIRSPGLGDTAMYLCATSPRGLKYEQYFGPGTRLTVT.

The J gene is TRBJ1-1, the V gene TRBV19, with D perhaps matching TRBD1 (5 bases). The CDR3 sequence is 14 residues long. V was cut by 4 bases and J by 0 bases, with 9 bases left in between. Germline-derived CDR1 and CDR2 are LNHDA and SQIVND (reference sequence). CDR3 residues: CASSTLTVNTEAFF. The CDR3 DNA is TGTGCCAGTAGTACACTGACAGTGAACACTGAAGCTTTCTTT.

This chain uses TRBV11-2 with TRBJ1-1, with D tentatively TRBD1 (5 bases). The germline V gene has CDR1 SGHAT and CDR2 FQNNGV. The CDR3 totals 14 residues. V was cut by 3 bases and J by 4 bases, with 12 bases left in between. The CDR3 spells CASSFNSGRTEAFF. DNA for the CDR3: TGTGCCAGCAGCTTTAATTCAGGGCGCACTGAAGCTTTCTTT.

In DNA form, the CDR3 reads TGTGCCAGCAGCTTAGCACGAGTTTACACTGAAGCTTTCTTT. This sequence encodes CASSLARVYTEAFF. This chain joins TRBV7-9 and TRBJ1-1; D remains ambiguous. Between the trimmed V and J ends, which lost 0 bases and 3 bases, there was a span of 8 bases. The CDR3 is made up of 14 amino acids. The germline CDR1 and CDR2 sequences are SEHNR and FQNEAQ (reference sequence).

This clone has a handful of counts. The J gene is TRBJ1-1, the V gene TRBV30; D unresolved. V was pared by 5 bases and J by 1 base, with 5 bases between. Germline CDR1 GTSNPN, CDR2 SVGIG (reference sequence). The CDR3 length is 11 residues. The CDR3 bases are TGTGCCTGGGGGCCGAACACTGAAGCTTTCTTT. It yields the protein CAWGPNTEAFF.

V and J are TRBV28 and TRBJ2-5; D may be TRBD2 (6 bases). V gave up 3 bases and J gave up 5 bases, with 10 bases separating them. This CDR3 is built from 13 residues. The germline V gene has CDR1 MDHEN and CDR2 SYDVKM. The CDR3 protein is CASSLVEGETQYF. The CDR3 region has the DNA TGTGCCAGCAGTTTGGTGGAGGGCGAGACCCAGTACTTC.

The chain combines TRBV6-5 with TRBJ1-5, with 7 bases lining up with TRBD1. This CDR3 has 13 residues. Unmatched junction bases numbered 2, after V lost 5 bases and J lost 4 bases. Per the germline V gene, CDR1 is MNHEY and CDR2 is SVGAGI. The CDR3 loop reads CASSRDSNQPQHF. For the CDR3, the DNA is TGTGCCAGCAGTCGGGACAGTAATCAGCCCCAGCATTTT.

CDR3 in DNA: TGTGCCAGCAGCCAAGGACTAGCGGGCGCCGGGGAGCTGTTTTTT. Its translation is CASSQGLAGAGELFF. The chain combines TRBV3-1 (or the pseudogene TRBV3-2) with TRBJ2-2; 10 nucleotides line up with TRBD2. This CDR3 is built from 15 residues. V dropped 1 base and J dropped 6; count of bases not matched to a gene: 2. The germline gives CDR1 LGHDT, CDR2 YNNKEL (reference sequence).

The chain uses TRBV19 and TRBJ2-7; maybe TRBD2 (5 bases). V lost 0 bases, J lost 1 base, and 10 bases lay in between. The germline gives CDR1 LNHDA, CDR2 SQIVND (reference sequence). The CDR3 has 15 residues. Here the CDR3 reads CASSIDEGRSYEQYF. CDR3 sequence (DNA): TGTGCCAGTAGTATAGATGAGGGCCGATCCTACGAGCAGTACTTC.

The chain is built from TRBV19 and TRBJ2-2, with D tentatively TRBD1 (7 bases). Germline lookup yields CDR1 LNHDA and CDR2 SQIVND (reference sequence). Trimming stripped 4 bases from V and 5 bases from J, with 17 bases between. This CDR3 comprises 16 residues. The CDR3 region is CASSTRDSQRTGELFF. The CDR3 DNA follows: TGTGCCAGTAGTACGCGGGACAGTCAAAGGACCGGGGAGCTGTTTTTT.

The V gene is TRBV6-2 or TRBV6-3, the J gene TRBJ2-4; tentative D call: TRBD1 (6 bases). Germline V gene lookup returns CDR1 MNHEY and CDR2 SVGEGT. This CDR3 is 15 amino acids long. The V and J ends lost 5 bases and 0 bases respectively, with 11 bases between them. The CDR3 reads CASSEHRAAKNIQYF. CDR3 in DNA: TGTGCCAGCAGTGAGCACAGGGCAGCCAAAAACATTCAGTACTTC.

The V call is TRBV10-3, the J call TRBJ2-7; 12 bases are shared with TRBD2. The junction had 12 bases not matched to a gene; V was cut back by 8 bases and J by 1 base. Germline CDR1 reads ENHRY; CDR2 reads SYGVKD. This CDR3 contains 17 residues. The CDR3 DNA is TGTGCCATCTCGGGGCCAACTGGGACTAGCGGGTCCTACGAGCAGTACTTC. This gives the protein CAISGPTGTSGSYEQYF.

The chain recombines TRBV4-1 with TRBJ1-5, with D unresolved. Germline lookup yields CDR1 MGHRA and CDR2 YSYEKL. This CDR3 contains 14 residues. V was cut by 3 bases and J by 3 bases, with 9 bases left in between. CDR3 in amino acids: CASSQRSTNQPQHF. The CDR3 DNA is TGCGCCAGCAGCCAGAGGTCTACCAATCAGCCCCAGCATTTT.

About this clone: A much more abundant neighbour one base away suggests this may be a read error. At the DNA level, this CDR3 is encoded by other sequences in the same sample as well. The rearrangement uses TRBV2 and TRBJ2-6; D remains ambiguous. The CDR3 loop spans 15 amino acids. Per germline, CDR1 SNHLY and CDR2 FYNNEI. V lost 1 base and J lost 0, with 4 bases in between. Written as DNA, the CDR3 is TGTGCCAGCAGTGAAGACAGCTCTGGGGCCAACGTCCTGACTTTC. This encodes CASSEDSSGANVLTF.

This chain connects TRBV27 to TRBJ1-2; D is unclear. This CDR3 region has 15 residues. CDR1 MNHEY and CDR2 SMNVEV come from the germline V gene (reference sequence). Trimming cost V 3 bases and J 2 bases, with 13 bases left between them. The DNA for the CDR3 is TGTGCCAGCAGTTTGGTGGAGGGCGCAAACTATGGCTACACCTTC. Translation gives CASSLVEGANYGYTF.

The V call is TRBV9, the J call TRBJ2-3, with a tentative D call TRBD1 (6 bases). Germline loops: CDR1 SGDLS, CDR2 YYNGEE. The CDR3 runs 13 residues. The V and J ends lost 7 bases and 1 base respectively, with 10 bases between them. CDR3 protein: CASGPGGTDTQYF. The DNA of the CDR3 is TGTGCCAGCGGGCCAGGGGGCACAGATACGCAGTATTTT. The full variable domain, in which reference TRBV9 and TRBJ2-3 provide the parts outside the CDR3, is DSGVTQTPKHLITATGQRVTLRCSPRSGDLSVYWYQQSLDQGLQFLIQYYNGEERAKGNILERFSAQQFPDLHSELNLSSLELGDSALYFCASGPGGTDTQYFGPGTRLTVL.

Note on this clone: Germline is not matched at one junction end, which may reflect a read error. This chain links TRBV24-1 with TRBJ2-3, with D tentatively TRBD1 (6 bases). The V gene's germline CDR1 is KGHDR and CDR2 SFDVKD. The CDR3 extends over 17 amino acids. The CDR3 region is CATSDPDRARGTDTQYF. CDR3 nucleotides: TGTGCCACCAGTGACCCGGACAGAGCACGCGGCACGGATACGCAGTATTTT.

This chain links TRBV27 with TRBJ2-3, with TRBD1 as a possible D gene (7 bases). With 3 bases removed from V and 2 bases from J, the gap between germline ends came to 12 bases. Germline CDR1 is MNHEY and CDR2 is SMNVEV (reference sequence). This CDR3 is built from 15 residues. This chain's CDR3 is CASSFGRGVTDTQYF. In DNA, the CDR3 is TGTGCCAGCAGTTTTGGCAGGGGGGTCACAGATACGCAGTATTTT.

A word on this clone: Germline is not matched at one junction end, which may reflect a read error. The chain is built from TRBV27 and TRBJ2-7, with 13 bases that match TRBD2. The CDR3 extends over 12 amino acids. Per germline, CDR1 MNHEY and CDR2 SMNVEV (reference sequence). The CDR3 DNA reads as TGTGCCAGCAGCCAAGGGACTAGCGGGACGACCTTC. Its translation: CASSQGTSGTTF.

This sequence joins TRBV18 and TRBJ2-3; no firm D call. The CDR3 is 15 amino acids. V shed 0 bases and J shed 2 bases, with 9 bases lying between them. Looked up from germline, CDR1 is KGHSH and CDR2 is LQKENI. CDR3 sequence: CASSPPSGATDTQYF. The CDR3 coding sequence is TGTGCCAGCTCACCACCGAGTGGAGCCACAGATACGCAGTATTTT. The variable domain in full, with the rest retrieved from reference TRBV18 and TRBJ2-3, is NAGVMQNPRHLVRRRGQEARLRCSPMKGHSHVYWYRQLPEEGLKFMVYLQKENIIDESGMPKERFSAEFPKEGPSILRIQQVVRGDSAAYFCASSPPSGATDTQYFGPGTRLTVL.

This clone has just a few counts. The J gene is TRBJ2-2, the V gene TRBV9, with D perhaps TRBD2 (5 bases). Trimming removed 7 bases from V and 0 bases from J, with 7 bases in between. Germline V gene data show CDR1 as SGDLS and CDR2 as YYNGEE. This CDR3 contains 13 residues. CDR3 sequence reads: CASEGPNTGELFF. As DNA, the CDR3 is TGTGCCAGCGAGGGCCCGAACACCGGGGAGCTGTTTTTT. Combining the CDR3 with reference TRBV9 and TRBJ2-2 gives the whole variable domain DSGVTQTPKHLITATGQRVTLRCSPRSGDLSVYWYQQSLDQGLQFLIQYYNGEERAKGNILERFSAQQFPDLHSELNLSSLELGDSALYFCASEGPNTGELFFGEGSRLTVL.

The CDR3 reads CASSHGSDTQYF. The CDR3 region has the DNA TGTGCCAGCAGCCACGGGTCAGATACGCAGTATTTT. This chain joins TRBV7-9 and TRBJ2-3; D uncertain. There are 12 residues in the CDR3. V lost 5 bases, J lost 4 bases, and 7 bases lay in between. Per germline, CDR1 SEHNR and CDR2 FQNEAQ (reference sequence).

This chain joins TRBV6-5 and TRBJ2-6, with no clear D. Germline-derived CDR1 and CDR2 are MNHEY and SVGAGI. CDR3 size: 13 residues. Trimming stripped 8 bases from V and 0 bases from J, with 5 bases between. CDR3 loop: CASSSSGANVLTF. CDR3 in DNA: TGTGCCAGCTCATCCTCTGGGGCCAACGTCCTGACTTTC.